The subject of this entry is one T cell receptor beta chain. As yet, its antigen is unknown. This sample was taken from a study of CD8 T cells in Susac syndrome. Findings and limits, study-wide: In total CD8+ repertoires, sixteen Susac-specific public clones were detected, and CD8+ TEMRA repertoires contained five.

Sequencing of TCR beta was carried out in blood CD8+ and CD4+ T cells. Purification of the CD8+ and CD4+ T cells relied on negative isolation, and TEMRA cells underwent FACS enrichment. CDR1 and CDR2 from the germline V gene are SEHNR and FQNEAQ (reference sequence). V dropped 5 bases and J dropped 3; count of bases not matched to a gene: 11. This CDR3 contains 16 residues. Random hexamers primed reverse transcription of roughly 0.5 to 1 ug RNA. The method of amplification for TCR beta CDR3 was immunoSEQ multiplex PCR, covering 54 Vbeta and 13 Jbeta. TCRdb reanalysed the immunoSEQ multiplex PCR reads using MiXCR and keeps one entry per CDR3 protein. The sample consists of tens of thousands of distinct CDR3 sequences, around 95% of them appearing once.

Sequencing input: CD8+ T cells from PBMCs. The J gene is TRBJ1-1, the V gene TRBV7-9; TRBD1 matches at 8 bases. The sequence derives from a human donor with Susac syndrome. CDR3 nucleotide sequence: TGTGCCAGCAGCCTTCCCGGACAGGGATGGTACACTGAAGCTTTCTTT. It codes for CASSLPGQGWYTEAFF.